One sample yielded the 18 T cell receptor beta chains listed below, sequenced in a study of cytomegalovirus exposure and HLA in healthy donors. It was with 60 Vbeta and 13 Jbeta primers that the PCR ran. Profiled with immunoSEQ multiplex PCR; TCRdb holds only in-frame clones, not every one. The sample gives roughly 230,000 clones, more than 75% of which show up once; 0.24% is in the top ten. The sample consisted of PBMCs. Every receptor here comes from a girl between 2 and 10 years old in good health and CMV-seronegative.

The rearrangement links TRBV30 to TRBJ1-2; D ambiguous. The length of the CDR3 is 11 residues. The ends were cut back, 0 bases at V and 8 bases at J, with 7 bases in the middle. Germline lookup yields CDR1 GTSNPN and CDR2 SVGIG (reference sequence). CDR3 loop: CAWSVAGGYTF. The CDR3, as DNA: TGTGCCTGGAGTGTCGCGGGGGGCTACACCTTC.

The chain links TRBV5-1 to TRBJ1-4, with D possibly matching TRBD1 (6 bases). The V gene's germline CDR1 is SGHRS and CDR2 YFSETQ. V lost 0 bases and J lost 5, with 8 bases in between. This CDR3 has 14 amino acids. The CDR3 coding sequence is TGCGCCAGCAGCTTGGGACAGGCAAATGAAAAACTGTTTTTT. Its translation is CASSLGQANEKLFF.

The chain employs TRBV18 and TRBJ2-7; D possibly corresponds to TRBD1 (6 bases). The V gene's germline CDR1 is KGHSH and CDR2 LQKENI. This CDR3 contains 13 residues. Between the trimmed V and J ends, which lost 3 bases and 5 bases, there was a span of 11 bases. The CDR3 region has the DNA TGTGCCAGCTCACCCGACAGGATCCACGAGCAGTACTTC. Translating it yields CASSPDRIHEQYF.

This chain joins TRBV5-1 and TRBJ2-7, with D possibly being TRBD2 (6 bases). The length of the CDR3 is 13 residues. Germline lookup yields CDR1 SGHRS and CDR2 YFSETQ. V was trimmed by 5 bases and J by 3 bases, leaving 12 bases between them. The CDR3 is CASRPGGNYEQYF. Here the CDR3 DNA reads TGCGCCAGCAGGCCCGGGGGAAACTACGAGCAGTACTTC.

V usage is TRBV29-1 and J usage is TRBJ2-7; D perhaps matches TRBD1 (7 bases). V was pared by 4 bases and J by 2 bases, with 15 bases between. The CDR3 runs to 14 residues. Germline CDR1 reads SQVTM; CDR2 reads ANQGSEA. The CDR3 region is CSVGSRGATYEQYF. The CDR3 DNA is TGCAGCGTTGGATCCAGGGGGGCGACCTACGAGCAGTACTTC.

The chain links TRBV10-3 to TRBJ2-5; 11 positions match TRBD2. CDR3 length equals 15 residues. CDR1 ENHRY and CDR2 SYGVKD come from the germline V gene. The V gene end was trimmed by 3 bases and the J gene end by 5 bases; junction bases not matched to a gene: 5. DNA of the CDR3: TGTGCCATCAGTGAAACTAGCGGGAGAGTGGAGACCCAGTACTTC. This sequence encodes CAISETSGRVETQYF.

The CDR3 DNA follows: TGCAGCGCCGGGGACAGGGGGCGAAACATTCAGTACTTC. Translation: CSAGDRGRNIQYF. The V gene is TRBV29-1, the J gene TRBJ2-4; 12 nucleotides align to TRBD1. Germline CDR1 is SQVTM and CDR2 is ANQGSEA. With V trimmed by 7 bases and J by 6 bases, 4 bases remained unmatched. The CDR3 runs 13 residues.

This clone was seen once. CDR3 residues: CASSSVAGGRNEQFF. CDR3 bases: TGTGCCAGCAGTTCCGTAGCGGGGGGGCGGAATGAGCAGTTCTTC. The chain uses TRBV6-5 and TRBJ2-1, with 11 bases identical to TRBD2. V lost 4 bases to trimming and J lost 7 bases; unmatched junction nucleotides: 6. The CDR3 has 15 residues. Germline CDR1 is MNHEY and CDR2 is SVGAGI.

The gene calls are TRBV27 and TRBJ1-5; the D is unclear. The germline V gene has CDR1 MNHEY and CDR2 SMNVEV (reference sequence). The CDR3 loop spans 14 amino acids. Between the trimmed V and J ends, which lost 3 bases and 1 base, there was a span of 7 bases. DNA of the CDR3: TGTGCCAGCAGTTTTTCGACAAGCAATCAGCCCCAGCATTTT. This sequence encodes CASSFSTSNQPQHF.

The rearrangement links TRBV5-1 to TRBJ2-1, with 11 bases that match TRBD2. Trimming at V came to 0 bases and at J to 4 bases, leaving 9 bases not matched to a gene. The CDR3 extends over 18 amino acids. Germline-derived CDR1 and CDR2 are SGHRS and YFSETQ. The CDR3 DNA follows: TGCGCCAGCAGCTTGGTAGGTGGGACTAGCGGCCGATACAATGAGCAGTTCTTC. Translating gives CASSLVGGTSGRYNEQFF.

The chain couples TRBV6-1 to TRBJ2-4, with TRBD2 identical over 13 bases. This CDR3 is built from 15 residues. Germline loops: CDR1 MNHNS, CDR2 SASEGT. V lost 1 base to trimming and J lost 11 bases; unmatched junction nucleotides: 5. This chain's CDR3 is CASSEGTSGRGVQYF. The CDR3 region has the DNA TGTGCCAGCAGTGAAGGGACTAGCGGGAGAGGGGTTCAGTACTTC.

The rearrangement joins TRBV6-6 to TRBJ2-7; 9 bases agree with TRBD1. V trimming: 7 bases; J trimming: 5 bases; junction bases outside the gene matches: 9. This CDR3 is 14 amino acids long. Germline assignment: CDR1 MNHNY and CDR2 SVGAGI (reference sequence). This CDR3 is CASIRGQGHHEQYF. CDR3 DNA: TGTGCCAGCATTCGGGGACAGGGTCACCACGAGCAGTACTTC.

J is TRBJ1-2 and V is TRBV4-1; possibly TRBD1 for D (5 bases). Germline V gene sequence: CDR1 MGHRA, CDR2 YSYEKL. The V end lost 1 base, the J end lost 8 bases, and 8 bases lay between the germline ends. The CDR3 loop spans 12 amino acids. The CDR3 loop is CASSQGTGGYTF. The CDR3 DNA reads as TGCGCCAGCAGCCAAGGAACAGGCGGCTACACCTTC.

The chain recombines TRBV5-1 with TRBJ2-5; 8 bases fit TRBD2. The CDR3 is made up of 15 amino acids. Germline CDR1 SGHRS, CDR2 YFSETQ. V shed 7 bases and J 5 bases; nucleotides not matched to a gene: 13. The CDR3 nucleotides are TGCGCCAGCGGCTACCAGGGACTAGGCGGCGAGACCCAGTACTTC. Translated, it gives CASGYQGLGGETQYF.

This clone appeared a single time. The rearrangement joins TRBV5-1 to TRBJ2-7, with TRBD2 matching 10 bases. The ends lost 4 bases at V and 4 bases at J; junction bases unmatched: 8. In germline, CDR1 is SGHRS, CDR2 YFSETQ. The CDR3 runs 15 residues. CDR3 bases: TGCGCCAGCAGCCCGGTTAGCGGGAGGAGGTACGAGCAGTACTTC. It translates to CASSPVSGRRYEQYF.

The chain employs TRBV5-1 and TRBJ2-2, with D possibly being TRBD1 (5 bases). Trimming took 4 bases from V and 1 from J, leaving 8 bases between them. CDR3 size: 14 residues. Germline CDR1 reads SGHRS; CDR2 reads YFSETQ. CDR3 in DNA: TGCGCCAGCAGCACCCAGGGGAACACCGGGGAGCTGTTTTTT. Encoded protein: CASSTQGNTGELFF.

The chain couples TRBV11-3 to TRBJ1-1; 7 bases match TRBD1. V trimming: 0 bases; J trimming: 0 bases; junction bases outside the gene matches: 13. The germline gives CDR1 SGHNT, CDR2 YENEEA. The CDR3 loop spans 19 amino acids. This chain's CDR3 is CASSLDRGRGACMNTEAFF. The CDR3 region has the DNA TGTGCCAGCAGCTTAGATCGGGGCAGGGGGGCTTGTATGAACACTGAAGCTTTCTTT. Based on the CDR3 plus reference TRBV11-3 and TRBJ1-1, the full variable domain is EAGVVQSPRYKIIEKKQPVAFWCNPISGHNTLYWYLQNLGQGPELLIRYENEEAVDDSQLPKDRFSAERLKGVDSTLKIQPAELGDSAVYLCASSLDRGRGACMNTEAFFGQGTRLTVV.

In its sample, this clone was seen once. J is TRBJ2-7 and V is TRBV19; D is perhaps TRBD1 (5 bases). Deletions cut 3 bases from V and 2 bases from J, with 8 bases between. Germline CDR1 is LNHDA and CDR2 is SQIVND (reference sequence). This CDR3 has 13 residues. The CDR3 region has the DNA TGTGCCAGTAGTATGGGCAGGGCCTACGAGCAGTACTTC. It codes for CASSMGRAYEQYF.